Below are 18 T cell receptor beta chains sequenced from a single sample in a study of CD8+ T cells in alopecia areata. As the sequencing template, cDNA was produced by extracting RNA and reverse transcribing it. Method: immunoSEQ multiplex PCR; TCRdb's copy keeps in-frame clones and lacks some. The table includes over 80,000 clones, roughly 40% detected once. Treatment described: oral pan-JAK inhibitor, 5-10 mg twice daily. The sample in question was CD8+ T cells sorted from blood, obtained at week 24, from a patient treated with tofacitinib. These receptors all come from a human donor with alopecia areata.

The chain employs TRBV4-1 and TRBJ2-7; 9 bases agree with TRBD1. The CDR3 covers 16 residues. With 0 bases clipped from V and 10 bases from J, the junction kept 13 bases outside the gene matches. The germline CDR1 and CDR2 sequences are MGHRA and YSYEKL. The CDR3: CASSQEFPGQGQKQYF. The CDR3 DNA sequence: TGCGCCAGCAGCCAAGAATTCCCTGGACAGGGGCAAAAACAGTACTTC.

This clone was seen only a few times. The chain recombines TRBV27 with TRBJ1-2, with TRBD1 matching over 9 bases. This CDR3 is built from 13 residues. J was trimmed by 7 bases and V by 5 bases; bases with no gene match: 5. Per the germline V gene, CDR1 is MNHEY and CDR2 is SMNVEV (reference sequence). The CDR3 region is CASSPGTGSGYTF. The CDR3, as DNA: TGTGCCAGCAGTCCAGGGACAGGGAGTGGCTACACCTTC.

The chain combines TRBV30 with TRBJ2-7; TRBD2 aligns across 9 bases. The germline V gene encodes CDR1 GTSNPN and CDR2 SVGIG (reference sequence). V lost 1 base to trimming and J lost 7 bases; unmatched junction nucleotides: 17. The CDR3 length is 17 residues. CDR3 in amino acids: CAWSAPGAGGRFREQYF. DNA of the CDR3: TGTGCCTGGAGTGCCCCCGGAGCGGGAGGCAGGTTTAGGGAGCAGTACTTC.

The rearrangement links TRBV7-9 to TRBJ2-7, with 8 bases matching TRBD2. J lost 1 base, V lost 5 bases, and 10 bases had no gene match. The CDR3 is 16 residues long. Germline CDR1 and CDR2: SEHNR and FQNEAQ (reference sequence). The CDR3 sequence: CASSLVLADRSYEQYF. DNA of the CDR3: TGTGCCAGCAGCCTTGTACTAGCGGACCGATCCTACGAGCAGTACTTC.

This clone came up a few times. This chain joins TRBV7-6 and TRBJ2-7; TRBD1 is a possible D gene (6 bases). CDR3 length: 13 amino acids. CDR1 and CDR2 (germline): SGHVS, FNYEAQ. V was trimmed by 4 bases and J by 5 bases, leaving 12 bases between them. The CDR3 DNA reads TGTGCCAGCAGCTCAGGGGACGGCGACGAGCAGTACTTC. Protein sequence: CASSSGDGDEQYF.

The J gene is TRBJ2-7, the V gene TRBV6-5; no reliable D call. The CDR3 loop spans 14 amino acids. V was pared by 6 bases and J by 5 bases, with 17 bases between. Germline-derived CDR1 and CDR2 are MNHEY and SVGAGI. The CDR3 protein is CASSSSSSPNEQYF. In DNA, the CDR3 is TGTGCCAGCAGCTCGAGTTCTTCACCTAACGAGCAGTACTTC.

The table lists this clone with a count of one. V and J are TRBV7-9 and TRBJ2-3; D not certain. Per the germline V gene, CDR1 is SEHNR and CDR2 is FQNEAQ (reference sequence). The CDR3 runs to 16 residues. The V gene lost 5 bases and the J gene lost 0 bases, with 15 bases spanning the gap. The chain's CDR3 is CASSPRVATSTDTQYF. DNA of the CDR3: TGTGCCAGCAGCCCTAGGGTTGCAACTAGCACAGATACGCAGTATTTT.

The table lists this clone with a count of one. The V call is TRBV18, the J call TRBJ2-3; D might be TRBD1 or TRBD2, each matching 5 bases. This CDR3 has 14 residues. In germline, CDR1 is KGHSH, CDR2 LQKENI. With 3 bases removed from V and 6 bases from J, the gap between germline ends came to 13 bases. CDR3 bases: TGTGCCAGCTCACCCGCACCAGGGACGGATACGCAGTATTTT. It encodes CASSPAPGTDTQYF.

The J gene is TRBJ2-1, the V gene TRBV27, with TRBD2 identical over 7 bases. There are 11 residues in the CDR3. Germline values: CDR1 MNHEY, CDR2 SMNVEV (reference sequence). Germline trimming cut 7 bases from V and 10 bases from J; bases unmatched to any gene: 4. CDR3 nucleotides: TGTGCCAGCATCCTGGGGGGGGAGCAGTTCTTC. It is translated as CASILGGEQFF.

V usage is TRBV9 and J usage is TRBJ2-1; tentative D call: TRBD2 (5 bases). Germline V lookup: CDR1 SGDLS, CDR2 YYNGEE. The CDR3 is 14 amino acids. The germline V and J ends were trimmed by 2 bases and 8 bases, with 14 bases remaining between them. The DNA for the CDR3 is TGTGCCAGCAGCGTCAGACTAAATTCCCATGAGCAGTTCTTC. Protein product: CASSVRLNSHEQFF.

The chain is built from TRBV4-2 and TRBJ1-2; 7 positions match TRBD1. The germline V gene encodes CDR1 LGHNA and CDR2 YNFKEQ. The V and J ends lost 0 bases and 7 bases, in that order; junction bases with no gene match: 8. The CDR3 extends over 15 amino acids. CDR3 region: CASSQDLETGLGYTF. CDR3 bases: TGTGCCAGCAGCCAAGATCTAGAGACAGGGCTTGGCTACACCTTC.

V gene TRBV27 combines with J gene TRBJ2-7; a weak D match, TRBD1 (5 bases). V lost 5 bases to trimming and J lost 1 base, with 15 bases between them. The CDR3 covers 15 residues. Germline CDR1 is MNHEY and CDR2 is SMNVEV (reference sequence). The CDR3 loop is CASSDEGVESYEQYF. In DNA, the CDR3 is TGTGCCAGCAGTGACGAAGGGGTGGAGTCCTACGAGCAGTACTTC.

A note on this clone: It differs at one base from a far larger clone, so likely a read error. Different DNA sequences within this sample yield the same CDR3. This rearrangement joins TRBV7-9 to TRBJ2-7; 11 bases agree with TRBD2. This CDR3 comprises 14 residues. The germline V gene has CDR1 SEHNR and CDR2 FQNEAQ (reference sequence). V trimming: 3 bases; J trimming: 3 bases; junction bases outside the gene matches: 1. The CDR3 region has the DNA TGTGCCAGCAGCTTGACTAGCGGGAACTACGAGCAGTACTTC. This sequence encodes CASSLTSGNYEQYF.

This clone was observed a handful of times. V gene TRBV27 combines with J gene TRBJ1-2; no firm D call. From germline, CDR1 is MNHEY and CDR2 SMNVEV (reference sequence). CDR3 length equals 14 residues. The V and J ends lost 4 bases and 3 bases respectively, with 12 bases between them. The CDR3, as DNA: TGTGCCAGCAGTTCCGCGGAGGGCTACTATGGCTACACCTTC. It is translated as CASSSAEGYYGYTF.

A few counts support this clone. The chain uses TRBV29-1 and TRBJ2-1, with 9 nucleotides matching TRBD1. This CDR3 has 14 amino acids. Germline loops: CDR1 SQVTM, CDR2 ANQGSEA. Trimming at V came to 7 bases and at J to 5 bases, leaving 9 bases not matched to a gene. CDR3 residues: CSAARGDRDNEQFF. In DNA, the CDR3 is TGCAGCGCCGCCCGGGGGGACAGGGACAATGAGCAGTTCTTC.

DNA of the CDR3: TGTGCCAGCAGTTACCAGGGGGCAGGGGAGCAGTACTTC. Translation gives CASSYQGAGEQYF. The genes are TRBV6-5 and TRBJ2-7; the match to TRBD1 covers 8 bases. The CDR3 covers 13 residues. V lost 2 bases and J lost 7; bases outside the gene matches: 4. The V gene's germline CDR1 is MNHEY and CDR2 SVGAGI.

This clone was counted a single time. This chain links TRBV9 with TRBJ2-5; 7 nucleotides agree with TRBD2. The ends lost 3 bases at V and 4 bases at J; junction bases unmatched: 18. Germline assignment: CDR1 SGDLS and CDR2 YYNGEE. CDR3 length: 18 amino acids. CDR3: CASSASFGGGSGRETQYF. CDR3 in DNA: TGTGCCAGCAGCGCATCATTCGGAGGCGGGAGCGGGCGAGAGACCCAGTACTTC.

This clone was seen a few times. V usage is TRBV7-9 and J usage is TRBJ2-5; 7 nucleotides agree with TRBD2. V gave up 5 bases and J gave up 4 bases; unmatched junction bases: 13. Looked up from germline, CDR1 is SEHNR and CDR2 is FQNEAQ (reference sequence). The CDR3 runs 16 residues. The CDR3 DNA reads TGTGCCAGCAGCCCTCAGGAGGGGAGGGCCGCAGAGACCCAGTACTTC. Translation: CASSPQEGRAAETQYF.